This T cell receptor beta chain was found in a study of identical twins. Germline V CDR1 and CDR2: SQVTM, ANQGSEA. The CDR3 spans 14 residues. The V gene lost 5 bases and the J gene lost 3 bases, with 14 bases spanning the gap. Findings and limits, study-wide: Monozygotic twin pairs showed more out-of-frame TCR alpha sharing than models estimated.

Comment on this clonotype: Its specificity is not known.

MiXCR was run by TCRdb on the 5' RACE reads, yielding one entry per CDR3 protein. This sample has 450,000 to 600,000 distinct CDR3 sequences, with approximately 20% found just once. The sample was also reused in another study, on yellow fever vaccine responses in identical twins.

The sequence was collected from a woman under 30 in good health. Material: CD4+ T cells sorted from blood. The rearrangement uses TRBV29-1 and TRBJ2-1; no definite D call. The CDR3 DNA follows: TGCAGCGTTCTTGAGACACCATACTACAATGAGCAGTTCTTC. Translation gives CSVLETPYYNEQFF.